This record covers a single TCR beta chain. The patients all showed relapse after autologous stem cell transplantation, while their brentuximab vedotin exposure varied. Profiling relied on immunoSEQ multiplex PCR, and the TCRdb table lists in-frame clones only, not all of them. The data hold tens of thousands of clones, with 85% to 95% observed a single time. This entry comes from a study of PD-1 blockade in classical Hodgkin lymphoma. At the level of the study: The patients were dosed with nivolumab 3 mg/kg, infused intravenously every 2 weeks.

The germline gives CDR1 SGHNT, CDR2 YYREEE (reference sequence). The J segment lost 0 bases and the V segment lost 4 bases, leaving 17 bases of the junction unmatched. This CDR3 region has 19 residues. This specimen consisted of peripheral blood mononuclear cells (PBMCs), obtained at baseline. V and J are TRBV5-4 and TRBJ2-7, with 9 nucleotides matching TRBD2. This receptor was identified in a human donor with classical Hodgkin lymphoma. The CDR3 sequence: CASSPTLAGPLIGSYEQYF. The CDR3 region has the DNA TGTGCCAGCAGCCCAACCCTAGCGGGACCACTGATTGGCTCCTACGAGCAGTACTTC.